This entry features one TCR beta chain sequence. This clonotype has at least ten counts. Which antigen it targets is not known. Base qualities are not at hand, and no much larger clone is one base apart. The sample's time point, from its label and the paper: around 42 days after influenza vaccine administration. Deletion took 1 base off V and 4 bases off J, with a span of 13 bases between the germline ends. The CDR3 measures 16 amino acids from cysteine to phenylalanine. Kept here is only the CDR3 DNA, which spans 48 bases and is read in frame from base 1. Per the germline V gene (reference sequence), LNHNV is the CDR1 and YYDKDF is the CDR2. Libraries were made using RT-PCR. TCRdb names Illumina HiSeq 2500 as the instrument used. In TCRdb, the public reads were trimmed at Q25 with fastp and aligned with MiXCR, with productive beta chains retained. Entries are consolidated by CDR3 protein sequence, retaining the most common genes and DNA. This sample is represented by a few hundred thousand distinct CDR3 sequences; about 10% of them were singletons. About an eighth of the sample is taken by the ten largest.

The data belong to a study of response to subunit inactivated influenza vaccine (dated by TCRdb to 2016 to 2019). Notes on the research overall: Deep quantitative profiling of the T cell receptor repertoire was used in the study to follow responses to a trivalent subunit inactivated influenza vaccine.

Study-level results and caveats: According to the authors, only a limited number of new T cells may be recruited by each seasonal influenza vaccination.

This TCR came from a man in his fifties who received an inactivated influenza vaccine. Donor details come from another sample of the same person, matched by shared clones. The V and J segments used are TRBV15 and TRBJ2-2; TRBD2 might be the D gene, on 5 matching bases. Here the sequenced sample was PBMCs from blood, taken roughly 46 days after vaccination. Read as DNA, the sequence is TGTGCCACCAGCAGAGGAGAGGGTGGAAGCACCGGGGAGCTGTTTTTT. This is translated as CATSRGEGGSTGELFF.